The 25 T cell receptor beta chains listed next were all sequenced from one sample in a study of graft-versus-host responses after intestinal transplantation. For these TCRs, the target antigens are not known. Data came from immunoSEQ multiplex PCR; TCRdb stores just in-frame clones and leaves some out. This table holds tens of thousands of clones, around 93% found once. The specimen was unstimulated CD8+ T cells sorted from spleen or lymph node cells, collected before intestinal transplant. The receptors were sampled from a human donor who received an intestinal transplant.

This clone was seen a single time. This sequence joins TRBV5-5 and TRBJ2-1; TRBD2 matches 12 bases. Trimming removed 4 bases from V and 8 bases from J; junction bases left unmatched: 7. Germline values: CDR1 SGHKS, CDR2 YYEKEE (reference sequence). This CDR3 region has 15 residues. The CDR3 DNA follows: TGTGCCAGCAGCAGGACTAGCGGGGCTATCGATGAGCAGTTCTTC. Its translation: CASSRTSGAIDEQFF.

The sample holds one count of this clone. CDR3 nucleotide sequence: TGTGCCAGTAGTATGGGGACAGGGACCTACTACGAGCAGTACTTC. Protein product: CASSMGTGTYYEQYF. The V call is TRBV19, the J call TRBJ2-7, with TRBD1 identical over 9 bases. V was clipped by 3 bases and J by 3 bases; unmatched bases: 6. This CDR3 comprises 15 residues. Germline lookup yields CDR1 LNHDA and CDR2 SQIVND (reference sequence).

In this sample, this clone turned up once. This rearrangement joins TRBV5-1 to TRBJ2-2; no firm D call. V lost 1 base and J 6 bases, leaving 4 bases between the germline ends. The CDR3 has 12 residues. From germline, CDR1 is SGHRS and CDR2 YFSETQ. The CDR3 bases are TGCGCCAGCAGCTTGCGTTCCGGGGAGCTGTTTTTT. Its protein is CASSLRSGELFF.

The chain employs TRBV6-6 and TRBJ1-2; D is perhaps TRBD1 (5 bases). The CDR3 has 15 amino acids. Trimming shortened V by 6 bases and J by 1 base, and 15 bases separated the two germline ends. Germline CDR1 reads MNHNY; CDR2 reads SVGAGI (reference sequence). CDR3 in amino acids: CASRPTASLNYGYTF. The DNA for the CDR3 is TGTGCCAGCAGGCCGACAGCATCGCTTAACTATGGCTACACCTTC.

The chain has TRBV7-2 and TRBJ2-3; TRBD2 aligns across 8 bases. CDR1 and CDR2 (germline): SGHTA, FQGNSA. J lost 0 bases, V lost 3 bases, and 8 bases had no gene match. The CDR3 is 17 amino acids. CDR3 sequence reads: CASSFVVAGPSTDTQYF. CDR3 sequence (DNA): TGTGCCAGCAGCTTCGTAGTAGCGGGGCCTAGCACAGATACGCAGTATTTT.

The chain couples TRBV30 to TRBJ2-3; 9 nucleotides agree with TRBD2. Germline assignment: CDR1 GTSNPN and CDR2 SVGIG (reference sequence). The CDR3 spans 16 residues. Trimming cost V 0 bases and J 8 bases; bases outside gene matches: 12. The CDR3 reads CAWSVASGAPGVTQYF. As DNA, the CDR3 is TGTGCCTGGAGTGTGGCTAGCGGGGCCCCCGGGGTTACGCAGTATTTT.

V gene TRBV4-3 combines with J gene TRBJ1-1, with TRBD1 identical over 8 bases. Germline V gene sequence: CDR1 LGHNA, CDR2 YSLEER. The CDR3 has 15 amino acids. V was clipped by 3 bases and J by 1 base; unmatched bases: 4. As DNA, the CDR3 is TGCGCCAGCAGCCACGGGACAGGCCAGAACACTGAAGCTTTCTTT. Amino acid sequence: CASSHGTGQNTEAFF.

This rearrangement joins TRBV5-5 to TRBJ2-7; weak D call: TRBD2 (5 bases). The CDR3 loop spans 15 amino acids. CDR1 SGHKS and CDR2 YYEKEE come from the germline V gene (reference sequence). V was trimmed by 1 base and J by 1 base, leaving 12 bases between them. The CDR3, as DNA: TGTGCCAGCAGCTTGACCGGGATGGGGTCCTACGAGCAGTACTTC. Protein: CASSLTGMGSYEQYF.

This chain joins TRBV7-6 and TRBJ2-7, with a weak D call TRBD2 (6 bases). CDR1 and CDR2 (germline): SGHVS, FNYEAQ. This CDR3 has 13 residues. Trimming took off 7 bases at V and 3 bases at J, with 13 bases between the two ends. The CDR3 nucleotides are TGTGCCAGCATCCCACACGGGGGCTACGAGCAGTACTTC. This translates into CASIPHGGYEQYF.

V usage is TRBV19 and J usage is TRBJ2-7, with TRBD2 matching over 7 bases. The V and J ends lost 3 bases and 4 bases, in that order; junction bases with no gene match: 6. The CDR3 contains 14 residues. Germline values: CDR1 LNHDA, CDR2 SQIVND (reference sequence). The CDR3 DNA reads as TGTGCCAGTAGTATCGCTAGCGGATTATACGAGCAGTACTTC. Protein sequence: CASSIASGLYEQYF. The full variable domain, its missing parts supplied by reference TRBV19 and TRBJ2-7, is DGGITQSPKYLFRKEGQNVTLSCEQNLNHDAMYWYRQDPGQGLRLIYYSQIVNDFQKGDIAEGYSVSREKKESFPLTVTSAQKNPTAFYLCASSIASGLYEQYFGPGTRLTVT.

This chain uses TRBV7-2 with TRBJ2-7, with a possible D match to TRBD2 (6 bases). The CDR3 covers 18 residues. Germline lookup yields CDR1 SGHTA and CDR2 FQGNSA. The V end lost 2 bases, the J end lost 3 bases, and 23 bases lay between the germline ends. The CDR3 region has the DNA TGTGCCAGCAGCTTAACAGCTTTATCGCGAGGGAGGATCTACGAGCAGTACTTC. Its translation: CASSLTALSRGRIYEQYF.

The chain links TRBV10-3 to TRBJ1-5, with TRBD1 matching over 9 bases. With V trimmed by 4 bases and J by 5 bases, 9 bases remained unmatched. Germline CDR1 reads ENHRY; CDR2 reads SYGVKD. This CDR3 spans 16 amino acids. The CDR3 is CAISASGTGSDQPQHF. The CDR3 nucleotides are TGTGCCATCAGTGCCTCCGGGACAGGGTCGGATCAGCCCCAGCATTTT.

The rearrangement joins TRBV30 to TRBJ2-3; a weak D match, TRBD1 (6 bases). Trimming removed 0 bases from V and 4 bases from J, with 11 bases in between. From germline, CDR1 is GTSNPN and CDR2 SVGIG (reference sequence). The CDR3 contains 14 residues. The CDR3 reads CAWSVGAGADTQYF. CDR3 nucleotides: TGTGCCTGGAGTGTGGGGGCCGGGGCAGATACGCAGTATTTT.

This clone was counted a single time. The chain employs TRBV7-9 and TRBJ2-7; D gene ambiguous. This CDR3 region has 12 residues. In germline, CDR1 is SEHNR, CDR2 FQNEAQ (reference sequence). V gave up 5 bases and J gave up 6 bases, with 11 bases separating them. The CDR3 sequence: CASSPGSSEQYF. The CDR3 DNA follows: TGTGCCAGCAGCCCCGGGTCATCCGAGCAGTACTTC.

The rearrangement joins TRBV19 to TRBJ1-4; D unresolved. With 3 bases removed from V and 8 bases from J, the gap between germline ends came to 16 bases. The CDR3 consists of 15 residues. CDR1 is LNHDA and CDR2 is SQIVND in the germline V gene (reference sequence). The CDR3 protein is CASSIKGLEGEKLFF. As DNA, the CDR3 is TGTGCCAGTAGTATTAAGGGCCTAGAGGGAGAAAAACTGTTTTTT.

A single count supports this clone. This chain links TRBV27 with TRBJ1-1, with TRBD1 identical over 7 bases. The CDR3 covers 13 residues. The germline CDR1 and CDR2 sequences are MNHEY and SMNVEV (reference sequence). Trimming cost V 5 bases and J 3 bases; bases outside gene matches: 3. The CDR3 region is CASSRQGDTEAFF. CDR3 bases: TGTGCCAGCAGTCGACAGGGTGACACTGAAGCTTTCTTT.

This sequence joins TRBV28 and TRBJ2-7; 8 bases match TRBD2. CDR1 and CDR2 (germline): MDHEN, SYDVKM. Unmatched junction bases numbered 3, after V lost 3 bases and J lost 5 bases. The CDR3 sequence is 13 residues long. The CDR3 spells CASSFGGADEQYF. The CDR3 nucleotides are TGTGCCAGCAGTTTCGGGGGGGCGGACGAGCAGTACTTC.

The table lists this clone with a count of one. The V call is TRBV29-1, the J call TRBJ2-7; tentative D call: TRBD1 (6 bases). The CDR3 covers 13 residues. CDR1 SQVTM and CDR2 ANQGSEA come from the germline V gene. V was pared by 7 bases and J by 2 bases, with 15 bases between. CDR3 nucleotides: TGCAGCGCACAGGGACAAAATACCTACGAGCAGTACTTC. Translated, it gives CSAQGQNTYEQYF.

In nucleotides, the CDR3 is TGTGCCAGCAGCTTAGCACCCGGGGCTAGCGGGGGGGCAAATGAGCAGTTCTTC. Translation gives CASSLAPGASGGANEQFF. The chain employs TRBV7-6 and TRBJ2-1; 12 nucleotides line up with TRBD2. With V trimmed by 0 bases and J by 7 bases, 10 bases remained unmatched. Germline lookup yields CDR1 SGHVS and CDR2 FNYEAQ. The CDR3 covers 18 residues.

On this clone: The same CDR3 can be traced to other DNA sequences in this sample. This chain connects TRBV19 to TRBJ1-1; 9 bases match TRBD1. The trim removed 4 bases at V and 4 bases at J, leaving 1 base unmatched. The CDR3 runs to 13 residues. Germline V CDR1 and CDR2: LNHDA, SQIVND (reference sequence). CDR3 sequence: CASSTTGGTEAFF. In DNA form, the CDR3 reads TGTGCCAGTAGTACGACAGGGGGCACTGAAGCTTTCTTT.

The J gene is TRBJ2-7, the V gene TRBV7-9, with 8 bases matching TRBD1. Germline loops: CDR1 SEHNR, CDR2 FQNEAQ (reference sequence). Trimming cost V 4 bases and J 0 bases; bases outside gene matches: 2. This CDR3 contains 14 residues. CDR3 amino acids: CASSSGQGSYEQYF. The CDR3, as DNA: TGTGCCAGCAGCTCAGGACAGGGCTCCTACGAGCAGTACTTC.

This chain joins TRBV4-3 and TRBJ1-4; no definite D call. In germline, CDR1 is LGHNA, CDR2 YSLEER. V was pared by 0 bases and J by 6 bases, with 17 bases between. The CDR3 has 17 amino acids. This CDR3 reads CASSQDPLGASYEKLFF. Here the CDR3 DNA reads TGCGCCAGCAGCCAAGATCCCCTAGGAGCCAGCTATGAAAAACTGTTTTTT.

V is TRBV4-2 and J is TRBJ2-1; 8 bases agree with TRBD2. The CDR3 contains 19 residues. Germline V gene lookup returns CDR1 LGHNA and CDR2 YNFKEQ. The V and J ends lost 0 bases and 8 bases, in that order; junction bases with no gene match: 18. The CDR3 loop is CASSQDPLTLEAGVHEQFF. CDR3 sequence (DNA): TGTGCCAGCAGCCAAGATCCCCTTACTTTAGAAGCGGGGGTACATGAGCAGTTCTTC.

The chain combines TRBV4-3 with TRBJ1-1; TRBD1 matches at 7 bases. The CDR3 runs 14 residues. V gave up 1 base and J gave up 3 bases; unmatched junction bases: 2. CDR1 and CDR2 from the germline V gene are LGHNA and YSLEER. CDR3 bases: TGCGCCAGCAGCCAAGCCAGGGGGTACACTGAAGCTTTCTTT. This codes for CASSQARGYTEAFF.

The chain couples TRBV27 to TRBJ2-1, with 7 bases lining up with TRBD2. Per germline, CDR1 MNHEY and CDR2 SMNVEV (reference sequence). The CDR3 extends over 15 amino acids. V shed 2 bases, J shed 4 bases, and the junction held 5 bases outside the gene matches. The CDR3 loop reads CASSLPGGMYNEQFF. Here the CDR3 DNA reads TGTGCCAGCAGTTTACCCGGGGGGATGTACAATGAGCAGTTCTTC.